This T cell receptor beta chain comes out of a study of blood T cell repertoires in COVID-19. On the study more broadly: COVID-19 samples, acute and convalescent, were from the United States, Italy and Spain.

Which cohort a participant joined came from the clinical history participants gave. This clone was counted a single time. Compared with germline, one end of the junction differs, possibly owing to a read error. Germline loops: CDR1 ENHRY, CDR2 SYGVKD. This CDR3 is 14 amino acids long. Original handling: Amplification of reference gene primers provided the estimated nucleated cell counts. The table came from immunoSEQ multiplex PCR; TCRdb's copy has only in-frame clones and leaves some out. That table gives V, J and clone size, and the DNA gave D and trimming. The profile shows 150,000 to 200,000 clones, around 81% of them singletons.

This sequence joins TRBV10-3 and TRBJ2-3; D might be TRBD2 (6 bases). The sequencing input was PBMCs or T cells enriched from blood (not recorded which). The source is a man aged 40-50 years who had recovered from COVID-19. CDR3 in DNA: TGTGCCATCAGTACGAGGAGGGGCACGGATACGCAGTATTTT. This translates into CAISTRRGTDTQYF.